The 27 T cell receptor beta chains listed next were all sequenced from one sample in a study of radiotherapy plus CTLA-4 blockade in lung cancer. The protocol was immunoSEQ multiplex PCR, while the TCRdb copy is restricted to in-frame clones and leaves out a portion. The sample has 62,000 or so clones; 65% to 80% are singletons. The source was peripheral blood, collected from a patient treated with radiotherapy plus ipilimumab. These receptors originate from a human donor with non-small cell lung cancer who had a complete response to radiotherapy plus ipilimumab.

The chain recombines TRBV5-4 with TRBJ2-1; the D is unclear. CDR1 is SGHNT, CDR2 YYREEE, per germline (reference sequence). V lost 1 base and J lost 7, with 6 bases in between. The CDR3 spans 12 residues. The CDR3 nucleotides read TGTGCCAGCAGCTTGACCCGGAATGAGCAGTTCTTC. Amino acids: CASSLTRNEQFF.

The CDR3 bases are TGTGCCAGCTCACCGACTAGTTTGGAGACCCAGTACTTC. The encoded protein is CASSPTSLETQYF. The chain combines TRBV18 with TRBJ2-5; a possible D gene is TRBD2 (6 bases). Trimming cost V 3 bases and J 5 bases, with 10 bases left between them. CDR1 and CDR2 (germline): KGHSH, LQKENI. This CDR3 has 13 residues.

The genes are TRBV14 and TRBJ1-1; 7 bases line up with TRBD1. Per germline, CDR1 SGHDN and CDR2 FVKESK. J gave up 1 base and V 1 base, and 6 bases lay outside the gene matches. This CDR3 comprises 16 residues. The CDR3 here is CASSQGQGWGNTEAFF. CDR3 nucleotides: TGTGCCAGCAGCCAAGGACAGGGTTGGGGGAACACTGAAGCTTTCTTT. The full variable domain, with the rest looked up from reference TRBV14 and TRBJ1-1, is EAGVTQFPSHSVIEKGQTVTLRCDPISGHDNLYWYRRVMGKEIKFLLHFVKESKQDESGMPNNRFLAERTGGTYSTLKVQPAELEDSGVYFCASSQGQGWGNTEAFFGQGTRLTVV.

The genes are TRBV5-1 and TRBJ1-6; D is ambiguous. CDR3 length: 16 amino acids. Trimming cost V 4 bases and J 0 bases, with 11 bases left between them. Germline CDR1 and CDR2: SGHRS and YFSETQ. This CDR3 reads CASSPGRGSYNSPLHF. The CDR3, as DNA: TGCGCCAGCAGCCCGGGCCGGGGCTCCTATAATTCACCCCTCCACTTT.

V gene TRBV7-2 combines with J gene TRBJ2-3, with D possibly TRBD1 on 6 matching bases. CDR1 and CDR2 (germline): SGHTA, FQGNSA. Trimming took off 1 base at V and 5 bases at J, with 16 bases between the two ends. This CDR3 comprises 16 residues. CDR3 coding DNA: TGTGCCAGCAGCTTAGTGACAGGCCCTGGGGGAGATACGCAGTATTTT. Amino acid sequence: CASSLVTGPGGDTQYF.

This sequence joins TRBV7-8 and TRBJ1-2, with no clear D. Germline V gene sequence: CDR1 SGHVS, CDR2 FQNEAQ. The V gene lost 5 bases and the J gene lost 8 bases, with 24 bases spanning the gap. CDR3 length equals 16 residues. DNA for the CDR3: TGTGCCAGCAGCCCGGCGAGTAAAGGGAATCAAGTAGGCTACACCTTC. Translation: CASSPASKGNQVGYTF.

The chain recombines TRBV2 with TRBJ2-1; tentative D call: TRBD1 (6 bases). The CDR3 covers 14 residues. V lost 6 bases to trimming and J lost 6 bases, with 15 bases between them. Looked up from germline, CDR1 is SNHLY and CDR2 is FYNNEI. DNA of the CDR3: TGTGCCAGCAGGGTCCTTCTGGACAGCAATGAGCAGTTCTTC. Translated: CASRVLLDSNEQFF.

The chain carries TRBV19 and TRBJ1-1; no clear D. The germline V gene encodes CDR1 LNHDA and CDR2 SQIVND (reference sequence). Trimming shortened V by 3 bases and J by 4 bases, and 12 bases separated the two germline ends. There are 14 residues in the CDR3. The CDR3: CASSMSRGSTEAFF. In nucleotides, the CDR3 is TGTGCCAGTAGTATGAGTAGAGGGAGCACTGAAGCTTTCTTT.

The V gene is TRBV7-9, the J gene TRBJ1-2; TRBD1 matches 7 bases. This CDR3 spans 16 amino acids. The J segment lost 4 bases and the V segment lost 5 bases, leaving 13 bases of the junction unmatched. From germline, CDR1 is SEHNR and CDR2 FQNEAQ (reference sequence). The CDR3 region is CASSDHRQGHGYGYTF. For the CDR3, the DNA is TGTGCCAGCAGCGACCACCGACAGGGACACGGCTATGGCTACACCTTC.

The chain couples TRBV5-6 to TRBJ1-2, with D possibly being TRBD1 (6 bases). Trimming shortened V by 4 bases and J by 8 bases, and 12 bases separated the two germline ends. The CDR3 runs 12 residues. Germline lookup yields CDR1 SGHDT and CDR2 YYEEEE. CDR3 amino acids: CASSTGFEGYTF. In nucleotides, the CDR3 is TGTGCCAGCAGCACAGGGTTCGAAGGCTACACCTTC.

The chain employs TRBV19 and TRBJ2-6; TRBD2 is a possible D gene (5 bases). V shed 10 bases and J shed 2 bases, with 12 bases lying between them. Germline V gene data show CDR1 as LNHDA and CDR2 as SQIVND (reference sequence). This CDR3 has 14 amino acids. CDR3 DNA: TGTGCCACGAGGCGGGTGGCTGGGGCCAACGTCCTGACTTTC. It encodes CATRRVAGANVLTF.

This chain joins TRBV29-1 and TRBJ2-3, with TRBD2 matching 8 bases. Per the germline V gene, CDR1 is SQVTM and CDR2 is ANQGSEA. The CDR3 totals 12 residues. J was trimmed by 4 bases and V by 7 bases; bases with no gene match: 4. The CDR3 reads CSGRGGPDTQYF. Here the CDR3 DNA reads TGCAGCGGACGGGGGGGCCCAGATACGCAGTATTTT.

The chain is built from TRBV6-5 and TRBJ2-2; TRBD1 matches 7 bases. The germline V gene encodes CDR1 MNHEY and CDR2 SVGAGI. This CDR3 region has 15 residues. J gave up 5 bases and V 5 bases, and 8 bases lay outside the gene matches. The CDR3 nucleotides are TGTGCCAGCAGTCGAAAAACAGGGGTTACCGGGGAGCTGTTTTTT. It encodes CASSRKTGVTGELFF.

The chain combines TRBV5-6 with TRBJ2-5, with 9 bases lining up with TRBD1. Near its end, the DNA agrees better with TRBJ2-7, so the J call may be wrong. CDR1 is SGHDT, CDR2 YYEEEE, per germline. CDR3 size: 15 residues. The CDR3 bases are TGTGCCAGCAGCGGGACCGGGACAGGGAACTACGAGCAGTACTTC. This codes for CASSGTGTGNYEQYF.

This rearrangement joins TRBV4-3 to TRBJ1-2; D is perhaps TRBD1 (5 bases). The germline gives CDR1 LGHNA, CDR2 YSLEER. CDR3 length equals 15 residues. Trimming shortened V by 3 bases and J by 4 bases, and 15 bases separated the two germline ends. CDR3 sequence (DNA): TGCGCCAGCAGCCAGGGGATAGGGGAGGGCTATGGCTACACCTTC. Amino acid sequence: CASSQGIGEGYGYTF.

The CDR3 region is CATSRDLAGANVLTF. In DNA form, the CDR3 reads TGTGCCACCAGCAGAGATCTAGCGGGGGCCAACGTCCTGACTTTC. The chain uses TRBV15 and TRBJ2-6, with D maybe TRBD2 (6 bases). Trimming took 0 bases from V and 4 from J, leaving 7 bases between them. Germline assignment: CDR1 LNHNV and CDR2 YYDKDF (reference sequence). CDR3 length: 15 amino acids.

The J gene is TRBJ2-1, the V gene TRBV5-1; D could derive from TRBD1 or TRBD2 (7 bases each). The CDR3 extends over 18 amino acids. Trimming pared 4 bases from V and 1 base from J, leaving 21 bases between. Germline V gene lookup returns CDR1 SGHRS and CDR2 YFSETQ. CDR3 in amino acids: CASSRQGLQGGSYNEQFF. Here the CDR3 DNA reads TGCGCCAGCAGCCGACAAGGTCTCCAGGGGGGGTCCTACAATGAGCAGTTCTTC.

This chain connects TRBV4-1 to TRBJ2-2; the D gene is possibly TRBD2 (6 bases). With 3 bases removed from V and 1 base from J, the gap between germline ends came to 12 bases. The germline CDR1 and CDR2 sequences are MGHRA and YSYEKL. CDR3 length: 16 amino acids. The CDR3 region is CASSQIPGLNTGELFF. DNA for the CDR3: TGCGCCAGCAGCCAGATCCCGGGACTGAACACCGGGGAGCTGTTTTTT.

V usage is TRBV15 and J usage is TRBJ1-1, with unresolved D. The CDR3 is 14 residues long. Germline loops: CDR1 LNHNV, CDR2 YYDKDF (reference sequence). The germline V and J ends were trimmed by 0 bases and 7 bases, with 12 bases remaining between them. The CDR3 DNA sequence: TGTGCCACCAGCAGAGATGTGTCGTTCGGTGAAGCTTTCTTT. Translating it yields CATSRDVSFGEAFF. The full variable domain, in which reference TRBV15 and TRBJ1-1 provide the parts outside the CDR3, is DAMVIQNPRYQVTQFGKPVTLSCSQTLNHNVMYWYQQKSSQAPKLLFHYYDKDFNNEADTPDNFQSRRPNTSFCFLDIRSPGLGDTAMYLCATSRDVSFGEAFFGQGTRLTVV.

The chain employs TRBV5-1 and TRBJ2-1; possibly TRBD2 for D (6 bases). This CDR3 contains 17 residues. Germline V gives CDR1 SGHRS, CDR2 YFSETQ. Trimming left V 1 base short and J 6 bases short, with 20 bases between. The CDR3 DNA reads TGCGCCAGCAGCTTGAGCCCGGGGGAGGTTGGGGGCAATGAGCAGTTCTTC. Translating gives CASSLSPGEVGGNEQFF.

V gene TRBV7-8 combines with J gene TRBJ1-6; D is uncertain. Germline V gene data show CDR1 as SGHVS and CDR2 as FQNEAQ. CDR3 length: 14 amino acids. V lost 3 bases, J lost 10 bases, and 13 bases lay in between. The CDR3 loop is CASSFAVMESPLHF. The CDR3 coding sequence is TGTGCCAGCAGCTTCGCTGTAATGGAATCACCCCTCCACTTT.

The chain couples TRBV7-8 to TRBJ1-4, with D tentatively TRBD1 (6 bases). This CDR3 comprises 14 residues. The germline V and J ends were trimmed by 2 bases and 8 bases, with 12 bases remaining between them. The germline CDR1 and CDR2 sequences are SGHVS and FQNEAQ. CDR3 residues: CASSLQGNGEKLFF. The CDR3 coding sequence is TGTGCCAGCAGCTTACAGGGGAACGGGGAAAAACTGTTTTTT.

The rearrangement uses TRBV12-5 and TRBJ1-6; perhaps TRBD1 as D (5 bases). The CDR3 extends over 12 amino acids. Germline CDR1 reads LGHNT; CDR2 reads FRNRAP. V was trimmed by 6 bases and J by 12 bases, leaving 12 bases between them. The chain's CDR3 is CASGGTAGPLHF. CDR3 nucleotide sequence: TGTGCTAGTGGGGGGACGGCGGGACCCCTCCACTTT.

CDR3 region: CASSYSHTGEYKLFF. The CDR3 DNA reads TGTGCCAGCAGTTACTCCCATACAGGGGAGTACAAACTGTTTTTT. This chain connects TRBV6-6 to TRBJ1-4; 7 positions agree with TRBD1. This CDR3 is built from 15 residues. The germline CDR1 and CDR2 sequences are MNHNY and SVGAGI (reference sequence). V dropped 0 bases and J dropped 11; count of bases not matched to a gene: 9.

CDR3 in DNA: TGTGCCAGCAGCGGACCCTCGGCTAGCGGGATGGAGACCCAGTACTTC. Protein product: CASSGPSASGMETQYF. V usage is TRBV9 and J usage is TRBJ2-5; 9 bases are a match to TRBD2. Germline V gene data show CDR1 as SGDLS and CDR2 as YYNGEE. CDR3 length: 16 residues. With 3 bases clipped from V and 5 bases from J, the junction kept 11 bases outside the gene matches.

The chain carries TRBV19 and TRBJ1-5, with D possibly TRBD1 on 5 matching bases. The CDR3 is 15 residues long. V dropped 3 bases and J dropped 2 bases, with 11 bases sitting between them. Germline V lookup: CDR1 LNHDA, CDR2 SQIVND (reference sequence). The chain's CDR3 is CASSIGTGGNQPQHF. CDR3 nucleotide sequence: TGTGCCAGTAGTATCGGTACAGGCGGCAATCAGCCCCAGCATTTT.

CDR3 amino acids: CASSTTVQETQYF. CDR3 in DNA: TGTGCCAGTAGTACGACAGTACAAGAGACCCAGTACTTC. The chain carries TRBV19 and TRBJ2-5, with D perhaps TRBD1 (5 bases). Germline assignment: CDR1 LNHDA and CDR2 SQIVND (reference sequence). This CDR3 spans 13 amino acids. The V end lost 4 bases, the J end lost 2 bases, and 8 bases lay between the germline ends.